These T cell receptor beta chains were read from a single sample in a study of CD8+ T cells in alopecia areata. Produced via immunoSEQ multiplex PCR; TCRdb's table is partial and in-frame only. Among some 190,000 clones, roughly three fifths were seen once, and the ten largest hold roughly 0.67%. The source material was CD4+ T cells sorted from blood, sampled at week 4, from a patient treated with tofacitinib. The receptors were sampled from a human donor with alopecia areata. Each CDR3 is given with its conserved first and last residue. A D gene is named only where the DNA matches it firmly. Clone size is shown for a subset of rows, as once, few, many or a class of expanded clone.

D	size	V	J	CDR3	DNA
NA	NA	TRBV6-5	TRBJ2-7	CASSDAGYEQYF	TGTGCCAGCAGCGACGCGGGGTACGAGCAGTACTTC
NA	NA	TRBV7-2	TRBJ2-7	CASSLFSYEQYF	TGTGCCAGCAGCTTATTTTCCTACGAGCAGTACTTC
TRBD2	NA	TRBV29-1	TRBJ2-1	CSALPFTGTSGVSYNEQFF	TGCAGCGCCCTACCGTTTACCGGGACTAGCGGGGTCTCCTACAATGAGCAGTTCTTC
NA	few	TRBV30	TRBJ1-5	CAWSAGQLGNQPQHF	TGTGCCTGGAGTGCAGGACAGCTGGGCAATCAGCCCCAGCATTTT
NA	NA	TRBV2	TRBJ2-5	CASTGSSRIGTQYF	TGTGCCAGCACGGGGTCGTCCAGGATAGGGACCCAGTACTTC
NA	few	TRBV6-6	TRBJ1-2	CASSYPAGGGYGYTF	TGTGCCAGCAGTTACCCCGCGGGGGGCGGTTATGGCTACACCTTC
NA	NA	TRBV29-1	TRBJ2-1	CSVVARDIKGNEQFF	TGCAGCGTTGTCGCCCGGGACATCAAGGGTAATGAGCAGTTCTTC
NA	NA	TRBV4-2	TRBJ1-2	CASSQLRREGSNYGYTF	TGTGCCAGCAGCCAGCTTAGACGGGAAGGGTCCAACTATGGCTACACCTTC
TRBD2	NA	TRBV29-1	TRBJ2-5	CSVGTSGSKTQYF	TGCAGCGTTGGTACTAGCGGGAGTAAGACCCAGTACTTC
NA	NA	TRBV7-2	TRBJ2-7	CASSLGPDYEQYF	TGTGCCAGCAGCTTAGGCCCGGATTACGAGCAGTACTTC
TRBD2	NA	TRBV6-5	TRBJ2-6	CASLAGSSGANVLTF	TGTGCCAGTCTAGCGGGGAGCTCTGGGGCCAACGTCCTGACTTTC
NA	NA	TRBV18	TRBJ2-7	CASSPETYYEQYF	TGTGCCAGCTCACCGGAGACTTACTACGAGCAGTACTTC
NA	NA	TRBV6-5	TRBJ1-1	CASSYSPTNTEAFF	TGTGCCAGCAGTTACTCTCCCACGAACACTGAAGCTTTCTTT
NA	NA	TRBV4-3	TRBJ2-1	CASSRPTGGLMGEQFF	TGCGCCAGCAGCCGACCGACAGGTGGCTTGATGGGTGAGCAGTTCTTC
TRBD1	NA	TRBV15	TRBJ1-1	CATSKDRGSAEAFF	TGTGCCACCAGCAAGGACAGGGGATCCGCTGAAGCTTTCTTT
NA	few	TRBV4-3	TRBJ2-7	CASSQDQEGWGGYEQYF	TGCGCCAGCAGCCAAGATCAAGAGGGCTGGGGAGGATACGAGCAGTACTTC